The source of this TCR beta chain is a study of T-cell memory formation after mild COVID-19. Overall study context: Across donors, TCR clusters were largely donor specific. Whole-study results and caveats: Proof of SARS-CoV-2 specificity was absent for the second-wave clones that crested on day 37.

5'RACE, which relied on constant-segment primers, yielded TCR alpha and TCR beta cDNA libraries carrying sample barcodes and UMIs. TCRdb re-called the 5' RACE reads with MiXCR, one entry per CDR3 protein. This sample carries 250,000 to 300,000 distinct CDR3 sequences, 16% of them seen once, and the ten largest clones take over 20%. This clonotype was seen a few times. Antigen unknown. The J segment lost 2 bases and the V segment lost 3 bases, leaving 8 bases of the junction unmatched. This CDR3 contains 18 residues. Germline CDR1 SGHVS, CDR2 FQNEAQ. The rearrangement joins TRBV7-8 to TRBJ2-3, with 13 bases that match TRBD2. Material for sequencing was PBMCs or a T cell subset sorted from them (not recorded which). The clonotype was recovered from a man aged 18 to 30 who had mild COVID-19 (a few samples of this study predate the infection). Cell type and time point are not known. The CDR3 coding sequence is TGTGCCAGCAGCTTGGGGACTAGCGGGGAGCTCTACACAGATACGCAGTATTTT. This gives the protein CASSLGTSGELYTDTQYF.